Listed below are T cell receptor beta chains from one sample, sequenced in a study of CXCR3-negative and CXCR3-positive naive CD8 T cells. Reprocessing the 5' RACE reads, TCRdb reports a single entry for every CDR3 protein and omits DNA. The sample holds tens of thousands of distinct CDR3 sequences. Sequencing used naive CXCR3+ CD8+ T cells from blood. The receptors were sampled from a human donor in good health. Some clones in this sample may be carry-over from other donors' samples. Both conserved end residues are part of each CDR3. Fields, in order: J gene, V gene, CDR3 protein.

TRBJ2-5,TRBV10-3,CAISETVTPQETQYF
TRBJ2-1,TRBV3-1,CASSQDRRHVHNEQFF
TRBJ2-6,TRBV15,CATSSDTMTANVLTF
TRBJ1-1,TRBV6-1,CASSETVEGATEAFF
TRBJ1-5,TRBV29-1,CSVKDSLYSNQPQHF
TRBJ2-5,TRBV28,CASSPLRESQETQYF
TRBJ2-7,TRBV7-9,CASSLGTYEQYF
TRBJ2-7,TRBV12-3/TRBV12-4,CASSSSGPYEQYF
TRBJ2-1,TRBV6-4,CASSALAGEVDEQFF
TRBJ2-2,TRBV7-9,CASSSPSTGGYGSNTGELFF
TRBJ2-2,TRBV29-1,CSVQIAGELFF
TRBJ2-3,TRBV24-1,CATSLGTSGDTQYF
TRBJ2-3,TRBV20-1,CSAIRDLSADTQYF
TRBJ2-7,TRBV15,CATSGRGYEQYF
TRBJ2-1,TRBV4-1,CASSTQGGVDEQFF
TRBJ2-7,TRBV6-6,CASGGVSPYEQYF
TRBJ2-3,TRBV28,CASSTGILSTDTQYF
TRBJ2-7,TRBV28,CASSSRSSYEQYF
TRBJ2-5,TRBV28,CASSQATGEIETQYF
TRBJ2-1,TRBV18,CASSERQGGYNEQFF
TRBJ2-7,TRBV7-6,CASSLGHASYEQYF
TRBJ2-7,TRBV5-4,CASSRQGPYEQYF
TRBJ2-7,TRBV7-9,CASSLSGRADEQYF
TRBJ1-2,TRBV7-9,CASSLGLNYGYTF
TRBJ2-2,TRBV12-3/TRBV12-4,CASSHSGNTGELFF
TRBJ2-1,TRBV5-1,CASSENQEYNEQFF
TRBJ2-4,TRBV6-2/TRBV6-3,CASSYGRDIQYF
TRBJ2-2,TRBV14,CASSQPGSPTSYTGELFF
TRBJ1-1,TRBV2,CASSDTRRGTEAFF
TRBJ2-3,TRBV21-1,CATRMGQAFTDTQYF
TRBJ2-1,TRBV29-1,CSVEREELMYNEQFF
TRBJ1-2,TRBV4-2,CASSPGTGPSYGYTF
TRBJ1-5,TRBV28,CATRSGGAMGNQPQHF
TRBJ2-5,TRBV28,CASSLLTGVTSQETQYF
TRBJ1-5,TRBV19,CASTGTGGTYSNQPQHF
TRBJ2-1,TRBV4-1,CASSQEGGGTIDEQFF
TRBJ2-1,TRBV15,CATSRVASGPLSEQFF
TRBJ2-7,TRBV4-1,CASSGVGDYEQYF
TRBJ2-7,TRBV4-1,CASSQERHWEYERYF
TRBJ2-1,TRBV30,CAWRSRRRSSYNEQFF
TRBJ2-3,TRBV12-3/TRBV12-4,CASSTNSGGTDTQYF
TRBJ2-7,TRBV6-6,CASSYLDTGTFYEQYF
TRBJ2-5,TRBV20-1,CSASYSRGETQYF
TRBJ1-1,TRBV7-9,CASSLDREIVEAFF
TRBJ2-6,TRBV5-5,CASSIWDRVDSGANVLTF
TRBJ2-7,TRBV28,CASSLIPGLDEQYF
TRBJ1-1,TRBV9,CASSMGTEAFF